One and the same sample provided the 20 T cell receptor beta chains below, sequenced in a study of siplizumab effects on memory and regulatory T cells. Profiled with immunoSEQ multiplex PCR; TCRdb holds only in-frame clones, not every one. The table shows approximately 110,000 clones, with about 92% occurring only once. Sequencing was carried out using CD4+ T cells sorted from blood. The source of these receptors is a human donor in good health.

This clone was found once. The CDR3 here is CASSFQRTTNEKLFF. The CDR3 region has the DNA TGCGCCAGCAGCTTTCAGAGAACAACTAATGAAAAACTGTTTTTT. The J gene is TRBJ1-4, the V gene TRBV5-1; D is ambiguous. Germline V lookup: CDR1 SGHRS, CDR2 YFSETQ. V lost 2 bases and J lost 0, with 8 bases in between. The CDR3 loop spans 15 amino acids.

This chain links TRBV6-1 with TRBJ1-4, with TRBD1 matching over 12 bases. The CDR3 consists of 14 residues. Per germline, CDR1 MNHNS and CDR2 SASEGT. With V trimmed by 3 bases and J by 7 bases, 0 bases remained unmatched. Here the CDR3 reads CASSEGQGAEKLFF. CDR3 nucleotide sequence: TGTGCCAGCAGTGAGGGACAGGGGGCTGAAAAACTGTTTTTT.

V usage is TRBV5-1 and J usage is TRBJ2-5; no clear D. This CDR3 spans 12 amino acids. CDR1 and CDR2 from the germline V gene are SGHRS and YFSETQ. Trimming removed 0 bases at V and 5 bases at J, with 5 bases between. CDR3 DNA sequence: TGCGCCAGCAGCTTGGGATCGGAGACCCAGTACTTC. This gives the protein CASSLGSETQYF. Filled out from reference TRBV5-1 and TRBJ2-5, the complete variable domain reads KAGVTQTPRYLIKTRGQQVTLSCSPISGHRSVSWYQQTPGQGLQFLFEYFSETQRNKGNFPGRFSGRQFSNSRSEMNVSTLELGDSALYLCASSLGSETQYFGPGTRLLVL.

The chain links TRBV5-4 to TRBJ2-3; D is possibly TRBD2 (6 bases). The CDR3 runs to 13 residues. The V end was cut by 4 bases, the J end by 3 bases, with 9 bases between. Germline V CDR1 and CDR2: SGHNT, YYREEE (reference sequence). The CDR3, as DNA: TGTGCCAGCAGCCCTGGGACTACAGATACGCAGTATTTT. Protein: CASSPGTTDTQYF.

This chain uses TRBV29-1 with TRBJ1-1; D perhaps matches TRBD1 (5 bases). Trimming took 4 bases from V and 1 from J, leaving 7 bases between them. The CDR3 runs 12 residues. Germline V CDR1 and CDR2: SQVTM, ANQGSEA. The CDR3 DNA reads TGCAGCGTTGGGGACCCGAACACTGAAGCTTTCTTT. It codes for CSVGDPNTEAFF.

V and J are TRBV19 and TRBJ2-2; D is perhaps TRBD1 or TRBD2 (5 bases each). V shed 7 bases and J shed 3 bases, with 18 bases lying between them. The CDR3 has 16 residues. CDR1 and CDR2 (germline): LNHDA, SQIVND (reference sequence). CDR3 DNA sequence: TGTGCCAGTACCCCGGGACCGGGGAGTTACACCGGGGAGCTGTTTTTT. It codes for CASTPGPGSYTGELFF.

The chain combines TRBV29-1 with TRBJ2-7; 11 bases align to TRBD2. The CDR3 sequence is 13 residues long. CDR1 is SQVTM and CDR2 is ANQGSEA in the germline V gene. With 7 bases clipped from V and 2 bases from J, the junction kept 4 bases outside the gene matches. As DNA, the CDR3 is TGCAGCGCTCGACTAGCGGGGCCCTACGAGCAGTACTTC. Its protein product is CSARLAGPYEQYF.

The chain carries TRBV6-1 and TRBJ2-2; TRBD2 might be the D (6 bases). Trimming pared 2 bases from V and 6 bases from J, leaving 7 bases between. CDR1 MNHNS and CDR2 SASEGT come from the germline V gene. This CDR3 is 13 amino acids long. CDR3 amino acids: CASSERGAGELFF. DNA of the CDR3: TGTGCCAGCAGTGAACGCGGGGCCGGGGAGCTGTTTTTT.

This clone was counted a single time. CDR3 region: CASSVQGAFNEQYF. The CDR3 nucleotides read TGTGCCAGCAGTGTACAGGGGGCGTTCAACGAGCAGTACTTC. This chain connects TRBV6-1 to TRBJ2-7; 9 bases align to TRBD1. The junction had 6 bases not matched to a gene; V was cut back by 4 bases and J by 5 bases. Germline-derived CDR1 and CDR2 are MNHNS and SASEGT. This CDR3 is 14 amino acids long.

V is TRBV5-1 and J is TRBJ2-1; D remains unclear. The CDR3 consists of 14 residues. V shed 0 bases and J shed 1 base, with 5 bases lying between them. Per the germline V gene, CDR1 is SGHRS and CDR2 is YFSETQ. The CDR3 here is CASSLGRSYNEQFF. The CDR3 nucleotides are TGCGCCAGCAGCTTGGGGAGATCCTACAATGAGCAGTTCTTC.

The V gene is TRBV2, the J gene TRBJ1-1; 7 bases fit TRBD1. J gave up 4 bases and V 7 bases, and 12 bases lay outside the gene matches. Germline-derived CDR1 and CDR2 are SNHLY and FYNNEI. This CDR3 is built from 15 residues. The CDR3 protein is CASIRDQGGSTEAFF. CDR3 DNA: TGTGCCAGCATTAGGGATCAGGGGGGTAGCACTGAAGCTTTCTTT.

V gene TRBV10-3 combines with J gene TRBJ1-1; D is unresolved. There are 15 residues in the CDR3. V was clipped by 3 bases and J by 5 bases, with 16 bases between them. Germline CDR1 reads ENHRY; CDR2 reads SYGVKD. CDR3 residues: CAISDPLGGGTEAFF. In DNA form, the CDR3 reads TGTGCCATCAGTGACCCCCTTGGAGGAGGGACTGAAGCTTTCTTT.

V and J are TRBV4-1 and TRBJ1-3, with D perhaps TRBD1 (6 bases). V was shortened by 1 base and J by 0 bases, with 13 bases between the two germline ends. CDR1 is MGHRA, CDR2 YSYEKL, per germline. The CDR3 consists of 17 residues. The CDR3 nucleotides read TGCGCCAGCAGCCAAGGAATGGGACACGGCTCTGGAAACACCATATATTTT. It translates to CASSQGMGHGSGNTIYF.

The chain combines TRBV5-1 with TRBJ2-5, with D possibly being TRBD1 (5 bases). The germline CDR1 and CDR2 sequences are SGHRS and YFSETQ. CDR3 length: 13 amino acids. Trimming shortened V by 4 bases and J by 1 base, and 8 bases separated the two germline ends. The CDR3 sequence is CASSLTVQETQYF. The DNA for the CDR3 is TGCGCCAGCAGCCTGACAGTCCAAGAGACCCAGTACTTC.

This clone appeared a single time. The chain uses TRBV4-2 and TRBJ2-7; the match to TRBD2 covers 10 bases. This CDR3 has 17 residues. V was pared by 0 bases and J by 2 bases, with 7 bases of the junction left unmatched. The germline V gene encodes CDR1 LGHNA and CDR2 YNFKEQ. CDR3 amino acids: CASSQDRFSGGTYEQYF. CDR3 DNA: TGTGCCAGCAGCCAAGATCGATTTAGCGGGGGGACCTACGAGCAGTACTTC.

The chain uses TRBV11-3 and TRBJ2-1; no clear D gene. Germline CDR1 is SGHNT and CDR2 is YENEEA. The CDR3 contains 16 residues. The V end was cut by 5 bases, the J end by 4 bases, with 18 bases between. The DNA for the CDR3 is TGTGCCAGCAGCGGGGAAGGGCGGCAGGAATACAATGAGCAGTTCTTC. Its translation: CASSGEGRQEYNEQFF. The full variable domain, with the rest looked up from reference TRBV11-3 and TRBJ2-1, is EAGVVQSPRYKIIEKKQPVAFWCNPISGHNTLYWYLQNLGQGPELLIRYENEEAVDDSQLPKDRFSAERLKGVDSTLKIQPAELGDSAVYLCASSGEGRQEYNEQFFGPGTRLTVL.

The chain carries TRBV9 and TRBJ2-7, with D unresolved. The germline V gene encodes CDR1 SGDLS and CDR2 YYNGEE. The CDR3 length is 15 residues. V was clipped by 0 bases and J by 2 bases, with 12 bases between them. The CDR3 DNA sequence: TGTGCCAGCAGCGTAGGATCGGAGTCCGCCTACGAGCAGTACTTC. Translated, it gives CASSVGSESAYEQYF.

V and J are TRBV19 and TRBJ2-7; 8 bases line up with TRBD2. V trimming: 6 bases; J trimming: 1 base; junction bases outside the gene matches: 8. CDR1 and CDR2 from the germline V gene are LNHDA and SQIVND (reference sequence). The CDR3 is made up of 15 amino acids. This CDR3 is CASRAAGGQSYEQYF. For the CDR3, the DNA is TGTGCCAGTAGGGCGGCGGGAGGTCAGTCCTACGAGCAGTACTTC.

Remarks on this clone: The identical CDR3 is also encoded by other nucleotide sequences in the sample. V is TRBV29-1 and J is TRBJ1-3; D is uncertain. Trimming cost V 5 bases and J 0 bases, with 5 bases left between them. Germline V gene sequence: CDR1 SQVTM, CDR2 ANQGSEA. The CDR3 extends over 12 amino acids. The CDR3 region is CSVKSSGNTIYF. CDR3 DNA: TGCAGCGTTAAGAGCTCTGGAAACACCATATATTTT. The full variable domain, in which reference TRBV29-1 and TRBJ1-3 provide the parts outside the CDR3, is SAVISQKPSRDICQRGTSLTIQCQVDSQVTMMFWYRQQPGQSLTLIATANQGSEATYESGFVIDKFPISRPNLTFSTLTVSNMSPEDSSIYLCSVKSSGNTIYFGEGSWLTVV.

The chain links TRBV10-3 to TRBJ1-5, with 7 bases matching TRBD1. The J segment lost 3 bases and the V segment lost 9 bases, leaving 5 bases of the junction unmatched. This CDR3 region has 13 residues. Germline V gene data show CDR1 as ENHRY and CDR2 as SYGVKD. In DNA, the CDR3 is TGTGCCATTAGTACAGGGGACAATCAGCCCCAGCATTTT. Translation: CAISTGDNQPQHF.